This passage covers 25 T cell receptor beta chains from one sample sequenced in a study of cytomegalovirus exposure and HLA in healthy donors. The PCR had 60 Vbeta and 13 Jbeta primers. Repertoires were generated with immunoSEQ multiplex PCR, while TCRdb's copy carries only in-frame clones and drops some. This table has fewer than 200,000 clones, roughly 82% appearing once. The sample taken for sequencing was PBMCs. Receptor source: a man in his fifties or sixties in good health and CMV-seropositive.

The V call is TRBV20-1, the J call TRBJ2-5; D may be TRBD2 (5 bases). The CDR3 is made up of 11 amino acids. CDR1 DFQATT and CDR2 SNEGSKA come from the germline V gene (reference sequence). V lost 5 bases, J lost 5 bases, and 9 bases lay in between. This CDR3 is CSAGRGETQYF. The CDR3 DNA follows: TGCAGTGCTGGGAGAGGGGAGACCCAGTACTTC.

The V call is TRBV19, the J call TRBJ2-7; 8 bases are shared with TRBD1. Germline assignment: CDR1 LNHDA and CDR2 SQIVND (reference sequence). The CDR3 is 16 amino acids. Unmatched junction bases numbered 15, after V lost 5 bases and J lost 6 bases. The CDR3 sequence: CASSPTPGQERPEQYF. CDR3 in DNA: TGTGCCAGTAGTCCAACCCCGGGACAGGAGCGCCCCGAGCAGTACTTC.

The chain is built from TRBV29-1 and TRBJ2-1, with 7 bases that match TRBD2. This CDR3 region has 12 residues. Germline V gene lookup returns CDR1 SQVTM and CDR2 ANQGSEA. J lost 8 bases, V lost 4 bases, and 5 bases had no gene match. The CDR3 sequence: CSVGGGGYEQFF. The DNA for the CDR3 is TGCAGCGTTGGGGGGGGAGGATATGAGCAGTTCTTC.

This chain uses TRBV19 with TRBJ1-4; unclear D gene. Trimming stripped 5 bases from V and 3 bases from J, with 16 bases between. Germline assignment: CDR1 LNHDA and CDR2 SQIVND (reference sequence). The CDR3 sequence is 16 residues long. This CDR3 is CASSPSRRAANEKLFF. The CDR3 DNA is TGTGCCAGTAGTCCGTCCAGGAGGGCAGCTAATGAAAAACTGTTTTTT.

V usage is TRBV7-8 and J usage is TRBJ1-4; TRBD1 is a possible D gene (6 bases). The CDR3 covers 14 residues. Germline loops: CDR1 SGHVS, CDR2 FQNEAQ. Deletions cut 8 bases from V and 3 bases from J, with 13 bases between. CDR3 residues: CASARTDPNEKLFF. The CDR3 coding sequence is TGTGCCAGCGCAAGGACAGATCCTAATGAAAAACTGTTTTTT. Together with reference TRBV7-8 and TRBJ1-4, the CDR3 gives the full variable domain: GAGVSQSPRYKVAKRGQDVALRCDPISGHVSLFWYQQALGQGPEFLTYFQNEAQLDKSGLPSDRFFAERPEGSVSTLKIQRTQQEDSAVYLCASARTDPNEKLFFGSGTQLSVL.

The V call is TRBV27, the J call TRBJ1-2; 9 nucleotides match TRBD1. The CDR3 runs to 15 residues. Per the germline V gene, CDR1 is MNHEY and CDR2 is SMNVEV (reference sequence). Trimming took 10 bases from V and 1 from J; bases not matched to a gene: 10. CDR3 sequence: CATKKRDRVNYGYTF. The CDR3 DNA reads TGTGCCACCAAAAAACGGGACAGGGTTAACTATGGCTACACCTTC.

The V gene is TRBV30, the J gene TRBJ1-1; D is ambiguous. CDR3 size: 13 residues. Per germline, CDR1 GTSNPN and CDR2 SVGIG (reference sequence). V was cut by 4 bases and J by 8 bases, with 17 bases left in between. CDR3 in amino acids: CAWTPRGQWEAFF. The CDR3 bases are TGTGCCTGGACCCCTAGAGGGCAGTGGGAAGCTTTCTTT.

This clone was seen only a few times. The chain links TRBV7-3 to TRBJ2-1; 8 bases fit TRBD2. After removal of 4 bases from V and 9 bases from J, the junction contained 11 bases not matched to a gene. This CDR3 has 15 amino acids. Germline V gives CDR1 SGHTA, CDR2 FQGTGA. In DNA form, the CDR3 reads TGTGCCAGCAGCTCCAGGGCGGGAGGAGGTAGTGAGCAGTTCTTC. Translation gives CASSSRAGGGSEQFF.

The chain joins TRBV4-1 to TRBJ1-2; 10 bases line up with TRBD1. The CDR3 contains 19 residues. V trimming: 1 base; J trimming: 2 bases; junction bases outside the gene matches: 13. Germline V gene sequence: CDR1 MGHRA, CDR2 YSYEKL. CDR3 protein: CASSQGPGGGTGVNYGYTF. In nucleotides, the CDR3 is TGCGCCAGCAGCCAAGGGCCGGGTGGGGGGACAGGGGTGAACTATGGCTACACCTTC.

With respect to this clone: At the DNA level, this CDR3 is encoded by other sequences in the same sample as well. The V gene is TRBV19, the J gene TRBJ2-2; 7 nucleotides agree with TRBD1. This CDR3 comprises 14 residues. The V gene end was trimmed by 2 bases and the J gene end by 3 bases; junction bases not matched to a gene: 0. In germline, CDR1 is LNHDA, CDR2 SQIVND (reference sequence). The CDR3 spells CASSITGDTGELFF. CDR3 DNA: TGTGCCAGTAGTATAACAGGGGACACCGGGGAGCTGTTTTTT.

This clone was counted only a few times. V gene TRBV7-6 combines with J gene TRBJ2-5, with 15 bases aligning to TRBD2. Germline values: CDR1 SGHVS, CDR2 FNYEAQ. The V segment lost 2 bases and the J segment 5 bases; nucleotides outside the gene matches: 12. The CDR3 consists of 19 residues. The CDR3, as DNA: TGTGCCAGCAGCTTAAGGACTAGCGGGGGGGGAACCCTACCGGAGACCCAGTACTTC. Its translation: CASSLRTSGGGTLPETQYF. The variable domain in full, completed from reference TRBV7-6 and TRBJ2-5, reads GAGVSQSPRYKVTKRGQDVALRCDPISGHVSLYWYRQALGQGPEFLTYFNYEAQQDKSGLPNDRFSAERPEGSISTLTIQRTEQRDSAMYRCASSLRTSGGGTLPETQYFGPGTRLLVL.

In this sample, this clone turned up once. V is TRBV5-1 and J is TRBJ1-2; 8 nucleotides agree with TRBD1. Trimming took 4 bases from V and 3 from J; bases not matched to a gene: 5. Germline V lookup: CDR1 SGHRS, CDR2 YFSETQ. The CDR3 spans 14 residues. As DNA, the CDR3 is TGCGCCAGCAGCCCGACAGGGGCTCACTATGGCTACACCTTC. This gives the protein CASSPTGAHYGYTF. The complete variable domain, with remaining parts taken from reference TRBV5-1 and TRBJ1-2, reads KAGVTQTPRYLIKTRGQQVTLSCSPISGHRSVSWYQQTPGQGLQFLFEYFSETQRNKGNFPGRFSGRQFSNSRSEMNVSTLELGDSALYLCASSPTGAHYGYTFGSGTRLTVV.

V usage is TRBV28 and J usage is TRBJ1-5; D ambiguous. The CDR3 covers 14 residues. The V end lost 2 bases, the J end lost 5 bases, and 10 bases lay between the germline ends. The germline V gene encodes CDR1 MDHEN and CDR2 SYDVKM. The DNA for the CDR3 is TGTGCCAGCAGTTTAGCGGGGAGGGATCAGCCCCAGCATTTT. Protein product: CASSLAGRDQPQHF.

The V gene is TRBV5-6, the J gene TRBJ2-3, with D possibly TRBD1 on 5 matching bases. The ends were cut back, 0 bases at V and 1 base at J, with 12 bases in the middle. From germline, CDR1 is SGHDT and CDR2 YYEEEE. The CDR3 spans 16 residues. The CDR3 DNA follows: TGTGCCAGCAGCTTGGAATTTTTAGGGGGCACAGATACGCAGTATTTT. Translating gives CASSLEFLGGTDTQYF.

The genes are TRBV4-3 and TRBJ1-4; D gene unclear. The germline CDR1 and CDR2 sequences are LGHNA and YSLEER. This CDR3 has 19 amino acids. V lost 2 bases and J 2 bases, leaving 21 bases between the germline ends. DNA for the CDR3: TGCGCCAGCAGCCAACCCGTCCGCTCGACTAATGAGACTAATGAAAAACTGTTTTTT. Amino acids: CASSQPVRSTNETNEKLFF.

A note on this clone: The sample carries other DNA sequences with the same CDR3. This sequence joins TRBV5-1 and TRBJ2-5; 11 bases line up with TRBD1. V lost 4 bases, J lost 0 bases, and 5 bases stayed unmatched. The germline gives CDR1 SGHRS, CDR2 YFSETQ. The CDR3 totals 16 residues. In DNA, the CDR3 is TGCGCCAGCAGCGGGGGGACAGGGGGGTACCAAGAGACCCAGTACTTC. It specifies CASSGGTGGYQETQYF.

The chain links TRBV19 to TRBJ1-5; D perhaps matches TRBD1 (6 bases). This CDR3 contains 13 residues. Germline V gene lookup returns CDR1 LNHDA and CDR2 SQIVND (reference sequence). Trimming removed 5 bases from V and 7 bases from J, with 12 bases in between. CDR3 amino acids: CASSSNREQPQHF. CDR3 DNA: TGTGCCAGTAGTTCTAACAGGGAACAGCCCCAGCATTTT.

This clone was seen only once. The V and J genes are TRBV4-1 and TRBJ2-3; possible D gene TRBD2, 5 bases. The CDR3 is 17 residues long. CDR1 and CDR2 (germline): MGHRA, YSYEKL. The germline V and J ends were trimmed by 1 base and 0 bases, with 14 bases remaining between them. CDR3 nucleotide sequence: TGCGCCAGCAGCCAAGTTGTGAACGGGGTGAGCACAGATACGCAGTATTTT. It codes for CASSQVVNGVSTDTQYF.

The chain employs TRBV7-8 and TRBJ2-7; D possibly corresponds to TRBD1 (5 bases). The CDR3 runs to 14 residues. V was pared by 2 bases and J by 6 bases, with 14 bases between. The V gene's germline CDR1 is SGHVS and CDR2 FQNEAQ. The CDR3 bases are TGTGCCAGCAGCTTAAGCAGGGTCGTACGCGAGCAGTACTTC. Translated, it gives CASSLSRVVREQYF.

The rearrangement uses TRBV28 and TRBJ1-1, with 7 bases lining up with TRBD1. Germline V gives CDR1 MDHEN, CDR2 SYDVKM. The CDR3 totals 15 residues. Trimming cost V 5 bases and J 3 bases; bases outside gene matches: 9. This CDR3 reads CASSPEDRLHTEAFF. The CDR3 nucleotides are TGTGCCAGCAGTCCCGAGGACAGGTTACACACTGAAGCTTTCTTT.

V and J are TRBV7-9 and TRBJ2-5; maybe TRBD2 (5 bases). From germline, CDR1 is SEHNR and CDR2 FQNEAQ (reference sequence). Trimming pared 5 bases from V and 2 bases from J, leaving 12 bases between. The CDR3 extends over 14 amino acids. The CDR3 sequence: CASSQDWRQETQYF. The DNA of the CDR3 is TGTGCCAGCAGCCAGGACTGGAGACAAGAGACCCAGTACTTC.

This chain joins TRBV7-6 and TRBJ1-2; the D is unclear. CDR3 size: 14 residues. Looked up from germline, CDR1 is SGHVS and CDR2 is FNYEAQ. Trimming took off 5 bases at V and 4 bases at J, with 14 bases between the two ends. The CDR3, as DNA: TGTGCCAGCAGCCCCTTCGAGGGCGGCTATGGCTACACCTTC. This sequence encodes CASSPFEGGYGYTF.

The gene calls are TRBV4-2 and TRBJ1-6; possible D gene TRBD1, 6 bases. Trimming took off 3 bases at V and 7 bases at J, with 10 bases between the two ends. Germline lookup yields CDR1 LGHNA and CDR2 YNFKEQ. CDR3 size: 14 residues. CDR3 residues: CASSHQQGNSPLHF. CDR3 DNA sequence: TGTGCCAGCAGCCACCAACAGGGCAATTCACCCCTCCACTTT.

This chain uses TRBV6-5 with TRBJ2-3, with D hard to call. There are 13 residues in the CDR3. Per germline, CDR1 MNHEY and CDR2 SVGAGI. Trimming took 6 bases from V and 5 from J, leaving 12 bases between them. The CDR3 region is CASRARNGDTQYF. For the CDR3, the DNA is TGTGCCAGCAGAGCTAGGAACGGAGATACGCAGTATTTT.

CDR3 loop: CASSRSGASDTQYF. The CDR3 coding sequence is TGTGCCAGCAGCCGTAGCGGTGCCTCGGATACGCAGTATTTT. The genes are TRBV7-9 and TRBJ2-3, with D perhaps TRBD2 (6 bases). The CDR3 extends over 14 amino acids. Germline CDR1 reads SEHNR; CDR2 reads FQNEAQ (reference sequence). The germline V and J ends were trimmed by 5 bases and 6 bases, with 15 bases remaining between them.